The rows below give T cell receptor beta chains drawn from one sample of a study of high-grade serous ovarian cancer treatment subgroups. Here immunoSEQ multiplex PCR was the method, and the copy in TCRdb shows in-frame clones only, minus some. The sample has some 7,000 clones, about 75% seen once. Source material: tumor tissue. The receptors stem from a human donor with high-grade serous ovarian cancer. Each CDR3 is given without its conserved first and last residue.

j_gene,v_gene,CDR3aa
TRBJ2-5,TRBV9,ASSVDSGDGETQY
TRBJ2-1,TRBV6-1,ASRGLEEINEQF
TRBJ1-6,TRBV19,ASRRPDRGNDSPLH
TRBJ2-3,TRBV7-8,ASSLTAGDGDTQY
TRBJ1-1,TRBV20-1,SARVGAF
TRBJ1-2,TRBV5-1,ASSLGTDPSNYGYT
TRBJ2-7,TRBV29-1,SVADSGYEQY
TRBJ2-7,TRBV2,ASSAGLAGSSTFYEQY
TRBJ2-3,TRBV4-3,ASSQMPGDTQY
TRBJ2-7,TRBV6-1,ASSGQGQSYEQY
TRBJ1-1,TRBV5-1,ASSPGTVNEAF
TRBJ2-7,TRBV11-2,ASSLGNNEQY
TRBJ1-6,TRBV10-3,AISEADYPLH
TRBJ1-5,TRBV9,ASRDLRGFHQPQH
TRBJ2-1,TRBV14,ASSHTRLNRAEQF
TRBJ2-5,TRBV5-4,ASSLQGPETQY